A selection of T cell receptor beta chains follows, all from one sample in a study of T cell changes during pregnancy in multiple sclerosis. TCRdb keeps only in-frame clones here, not all; method: immunoSEQ multiplex PCR. The repertoire has about 48,000 clones, over 80% of them found once; the top ten carry over 0.85%. The sequences come from CD4+ T cells from peripheral blood mononuclear cells, collected in the second trimester of pregnancy. All receptors derive from a female donor in good health, enrolled as a control in a pregnancy study. Each CDR3 is given with its conserved first and last residue. The D gene is left open where the match is weak. Size is omitted from some rows. Given values are once, few, many or a class for expanded clones.

D gene: -
V gene: TRBV11-2
CDR3 length: 17
J gene: TRBJ1-2
clone size: -
CDR3 protein: CASSSLWPGGGDYGYTF
CDR3 DNA: TGTGCCAGCAGCTCATTATGGCCGGGCGGGGGGGACTATGGCTACACCTTC

D gene: -
V gene: TRBV7-9
CDR3 length: 13
J gene: TRBJ1-1
clone size: -
CDR3 protein: CASSLGGGSGAFF
CDR3 DNA: TGTGCCAGCAGCCTCGGGGGGGGGTCGGGAGCTTTCTTT

D gene: TRBD2
V gene: TRBV7-3
CDR3 length: 13
J gene: TRBJ2-5
clone size: -
CDR3 protein: CASSLWGGETQYF
CDR3 DNA: TGTGCCAGCAGCTTATGGGGGGGAGAGACCCAGTACTTC

D gene: -
V gene: TRBV4-1
CDR3 length: 15
J gene: TRBJ1-3
clone size: -
CDR3 protein: CASSQPTATGNTIYF
CDR3 DNA: TGCGCCAGCAGCCAACCGACAGCAACCGGAAACACCATATATTTT

D gene: TRBD1
V gene: TRBV30
CDR3 length: 14
J gene: TRBJ1-2
clone size: -
CDR3 protein: CAWSRSGTDYGYTF
CDR3 DNA: TGTGCCTGGAGTCGTTCTGGGACAGACTATGGCTACACCTTC

D gene: -
V gene: TRBV6-1
CDR3 length: 12
J gene: TRBJ1-2
clone size: once
CDR3 protein: CAHWRAGEGYTF
CDR3 DNA: TGTGCCCACTGGCGGGCGGGGGAAGGCTACACCTTC

D gene: -
V gene: TRBV7-9
CDR3 length: 16
J gene: TRBJ2-5
clone size: -
CDR3 protein: CASTKGGAGGGETQYF
CDR3 DNA: TGTGCCAGCACCAAGGGGGGGGCAGGCGGCGGAGAGACCCAGTACTTC

D gene: TRBD2
V gene: TRBV14
CDR3 length: 15
J gene: TRBJ2-1
clone size: -
CDR3 protein: CASSQGLAGFNEQFF
CDR3 DNA: TGTGCCAGCAGCCAAGGACTAGCGGGATTCAATGAGCAGTTCTTC

D gene: -
V gene: TRBV27
CDR3 length: 13
J gene: TRBJ1-2
clone size: -
CDR3 protein: CASSARVGYGYTF
CDR3 DNA: TGTGCCAGCTCAGCCCGGGTTGGCTATGGCTACACCTTC

D gene: -
V gene: TRBV28
CDR3 length: 18
J gene: TRBJ2-6
clone size: once
CDR3 protein: CASSGWGGLNPGANVLTF
CDR3 DNA: TGTGCCAGCAGCGGATGGGGGGGGCTTAATCCTGGGGCCAACGTCCTGACTTTC

D gene: TRBD2
V gene: TRBV19
CDR3 length: 18
J gene: TRBJ2-3
clone size: -
CDR3 protein: CASSIRGLAGFTDNTQYF
CDR3 DNA: TGTGCCAGTAGTATTAGGGGACTAGCGGGATTTACAGATAATACGCAGTATTTT

D gene: -
V gene: TRBV5-4
CDR3 length: 14
J gene: TRBJ2-2
clone size: -
CDR3 protein: CASSLGRNTGELFF
CDR3 DNA: TGTGCCAGCAGCTTAGGGAGAAACACCGGGGAGCTGTTTTTT

D gene: TRBD1
V gene: TRBV5-5
CDR3 length: 14
J gene: TRBJ2-7
clone size: few
CDR3 protein: CASSWGQASGEQYF
CDR3 DNA: TGTGCCAGCAGCTGGGGACAGGCCTCGGGGGAGCAGTACTTC